This entry describes one TCR beta chain. Only in-frame clones appear in the TCRdb table, and some are missing; sequencing was by immunoSEQ multiplex PCR. This sample yields about 100,000 clones, of which 85% to 90% are seen a single time; 16% belongs to the top ten. This sample was taken from a study of T cell responses to AZD1222 COVID-19 vaccine. This clonotype was obtained from an adult in good health. Material: peripheral blood, obtained on day 0 of AZD1222 vaccination.

CDR3 DNA sequence: TGTGCCAGCAGCTTCCCCCCAGCGGGTGTCTCCTACGAGCAGTACTTC. Amino acid sequence: CASSFPPAGVSYEQYF. J is TRBJ2-7 and V is TRBV11-2; tentative D call: TRBD2 (6 bases). The germline V gene encodes CDR1 SGHAT and CDR2 FQNNGV. The CDR3 runs 16 residues. Trimming pared 3 bases from V and 0 bases from J, leaving 15 bases between.